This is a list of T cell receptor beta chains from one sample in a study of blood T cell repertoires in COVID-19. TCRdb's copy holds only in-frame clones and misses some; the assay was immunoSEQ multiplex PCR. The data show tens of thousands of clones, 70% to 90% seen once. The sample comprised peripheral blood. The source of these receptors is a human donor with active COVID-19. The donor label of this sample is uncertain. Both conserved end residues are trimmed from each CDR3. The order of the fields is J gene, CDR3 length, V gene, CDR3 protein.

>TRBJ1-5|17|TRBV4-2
ASSQDWSGRGLSNQPQH
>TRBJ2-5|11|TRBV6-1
ASSEGAIGTQY
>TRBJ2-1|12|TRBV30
AWSLRAVYNEQF
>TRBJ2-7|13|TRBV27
ASSRDRGSSYEQY
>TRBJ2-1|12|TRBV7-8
ASSFSIRTGEQF
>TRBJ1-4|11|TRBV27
ASGGTDNEKLF
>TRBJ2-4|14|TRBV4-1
ASSPGLLTAKNIQY
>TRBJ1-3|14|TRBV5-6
ASEAIQGDSGNTIY
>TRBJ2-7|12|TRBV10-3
ATMIDRTSYEQY
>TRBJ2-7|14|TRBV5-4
ASSAATSGSSYEQY
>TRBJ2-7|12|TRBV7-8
ASSLPGHLYEQY
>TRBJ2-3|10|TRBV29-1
SVLGGTDTQY
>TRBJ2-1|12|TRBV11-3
ASSMGGSYNEQF
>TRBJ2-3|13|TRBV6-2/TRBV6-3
ASSYPADHTDTQY
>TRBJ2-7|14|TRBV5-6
ASSLFGNRGVYEQY
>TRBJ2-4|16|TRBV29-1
RGPRLAVVLLAKNIQY
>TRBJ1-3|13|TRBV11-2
ASSLAHNSGNTIY
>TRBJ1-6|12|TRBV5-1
ASSGTGGQGPLH
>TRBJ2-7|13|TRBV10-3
AISESQTANYEQY
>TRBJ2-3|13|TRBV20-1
SASGLASVSDTQY
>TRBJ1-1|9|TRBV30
ACCGANEAF
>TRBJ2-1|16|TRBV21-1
ASSVSSVGEGSYNEQF
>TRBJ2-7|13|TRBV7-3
ASSLMAGRSYEQY
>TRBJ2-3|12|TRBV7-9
ASSATGSGDTQY
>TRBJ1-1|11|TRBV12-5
ASGLGANTEAF
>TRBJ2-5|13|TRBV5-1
ASSLGQGMQETQY
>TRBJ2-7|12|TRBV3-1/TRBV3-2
ASSQGRGIGEQY
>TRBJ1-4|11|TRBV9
ASSAGFNEKLF
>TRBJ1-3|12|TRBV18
ASSPPSPGNTIY
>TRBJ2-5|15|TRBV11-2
ASSLDTLAGRKETQY
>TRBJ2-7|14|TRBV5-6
ASSFYLSGDSYEQY
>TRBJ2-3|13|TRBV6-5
ASSYMDRAEDTQY
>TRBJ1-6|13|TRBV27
ASSLEGANNSPLH
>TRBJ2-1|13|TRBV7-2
ASSLAQGGYNEQF
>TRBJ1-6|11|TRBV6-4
ASSLRAGSPLH
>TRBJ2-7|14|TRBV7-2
ASRAYIASGPYEQY
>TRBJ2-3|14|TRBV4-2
ASRNEPGQGTDTQY
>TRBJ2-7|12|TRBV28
ASSTGQGSYEQY
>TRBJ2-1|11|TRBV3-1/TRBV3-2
ASSQARSNEQF
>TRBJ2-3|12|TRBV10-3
ATTIGGSTDTQY
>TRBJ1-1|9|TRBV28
ASSPSWAAF
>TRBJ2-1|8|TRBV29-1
SVVTGEQF
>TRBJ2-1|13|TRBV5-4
ASSLAGGPGNEQF
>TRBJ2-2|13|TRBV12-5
ASGLGTRYTGELF
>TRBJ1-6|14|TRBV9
ASSVTQGPYNSPLH
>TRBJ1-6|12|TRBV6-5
ASSLDRGQIVLH
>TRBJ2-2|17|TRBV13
ASSQGLAFPKFYTGELF
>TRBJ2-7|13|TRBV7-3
ASSLAGLTSYEQY
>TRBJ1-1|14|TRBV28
AGKDSRGGMNTEAF
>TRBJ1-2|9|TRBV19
ASRQAYGYT